Included here is one TCR beta chain sequence, with context. The antigen remains unidentified. At the DNA level, this CDR3 is encoded by other sequences in the same sample as well. TCRB transcripts that were expressed got sequenced, as all of the isolated RNA had been reverse transcribed. Assay: immunoSEQ multiplex PCR; the TCRdb copy retains only in-frame clones and omits some. The repertoire has 130,000 or so clones, 7% to 10% of them found once; the top ten carry about 0.66%. The data stem from a study of beta chain features in type 1 diabetes. Study-wide background: All of the samples together had roughly 110 million sorted cells examined.

All sorted populations exceeded 98% purity. General observations from the study: High TCR expression in some cells could lead to their over-representation in cDNA sequencing. TCRB repertoires of naive, central memory and Treg cells appeared more similar among patients than among healthy donors.

Unmatched junction bases numbered 8, after V lost 4 bases and J lost 4 bases. The germline V gene encodes CDR1 SGHRS and CDR2 YFSETQ. CDR3 length: 15 amino acids. The chain employs TRBV5-1 and TRBJ2-5, with 9 bases that match TRBD2. The receptor was isolated from a man aged 18 to 30 in good health. The sample consisted of central memory CD4+ T cells from blood. The CDR3 DNA reads TGCGCCAGCAGCCCCTTGGCGGGGGGGCCAGAGACCCAGTACTTC. It specifies CASSPLAGGPETQYF.